This entry lists 9 T cell receptor beta chains sequenced from one sample in a study of beta chain features in type 1 diabetes. Notes on the study in general: Moderate but significant shortening of TCRB CDR3s was recorded in all four CD4+ subsets from Type 1 diabetes patients.

Every bit of the isolated RNA underwent reverse transcription, so sequencing read expressed TCRB transcripts. Libraries were prepared by immunoSEQ multiplex PCR; TCRdb keeps only in-frame clonotypes and omits some of them. The repertoire consists of over 150,000 clones, with over 6% occurring once and the leading ten covering under 0.6%. Their target antigens are unknown. Input material: central memory CD4+ T cells from blood. The receptor set was obtained from a man younger than 30 with type 1 diabetes.

This clone has just a few counts. The chain carries TRBV15 and TRBJ1-2; possible D gene TRBD1, 6 bases. V was clipped by 0 bases and J by 0 bases, with 11 bases between them. The CDR3 is 16 amino acids. Per germline, CDR1 LNHNV and CDR2 YYDKDF (reference sequence). In DNA form, the CDR3 reads TGTGCCACCAGCAGAGATCCCAGGGGAGCTAACTATGGCTACACCTTC. It is translated as CATSRDPRGANYGYTF.

This chain joins TRBV5-1 and TRBJ2-7; 10 nucleotides agree with TRBD2. This CDR3 comprises 15 residues. Germline V gene sequence: CDR1 SGHRS, CDR2 YFSETQ. Trimming removed 4 bases from V and 4 bases from J; junction bases left unmatched: 8. In nucleotides, the CDR3 is TGCGCCAGCAGCCCGTCTAGCGGGAGAGGGTACGAGCAGTACTTC. Translating gives CASSPSSGRGYEQYF.

CDR3 loop: CATSRGLATDTQYF. CDR3 DNA sequence: TGTGCCACCAGCAGAGGGCTAGCCACAGATACGCAGTATTTT. The rearrangement joins TRBV15 to TRBJ2-3, with TRBD2 as a possible D gene (5 bases). V lost 1 base, J lost 2 bases, and 7 bases lay in between. Looked up from germline, CDR1 is LNHNV and CDR2 is YYDKDF (reference sequence). This CDR3 region has 14 residues.

The V and J genes are TRBV6-5 and TRBJ1-2; D remains ambiguous. The CDR3 covers 14 residues. V was clipped by 2 bases and J by 7 bases, with 14 bases between them. Germline assignment: CDR1 MNHEY and CDR2 SVGAGI. CDR3 amino acids: CASSYEGGSSGYTF. CDR3 coding DNA: TGTGCCAGCAGTTACGAGGGCGGGAGTTCTGGCTACACCTTC.

This clone was seen more than once but under ten times. The chain couples TRBV5-1 to TRBJ1-1; D call uncertain. CDR1 is SGHRS, CDR2 YFSETQ, per germline. The CDR3 loop spans 15 amino acids. V lost 7 bases to trimming and J lost 0 bases, with 16 bases between them. The CDR3 nucleotides are TGCGCCAGCCGCCCCACGGCGGGCGTGAACACTGAAGCTTTCTTT. Its translation is CASRPTAGVNTEAFF.

This clone has just a few counts. The chain employs TRBV4-2 and TRBJ2-4, with D possibly being TRBD1 (6 bases). CDR3 length: 14 residues. CDR1 is LGHNA and CDR2 is YNFKEQ in the germline V gene. V was clipped by 3 bases and J by 9 bases, with 15 bases between them. As DNA, the CDR3 is TGTGCCAGCAGCCATACGGACAGTTCGGGCATTCAGTACTTC. As protein: CASSHTDSSGIQYF.

This clone came up a few times. The CDR3 spells CASSRENGQPQHF. CDR3 DNA sequence: TGTGCCAGCAGCCGGGAAAACGGTCAGCCCCAGCATTTT. V gene TRBV7-9 combines with J gene TRBJ1-5; D is ambiguous. CDR1 and CDR2 from the germline V gene are SEHNR and FQNEAQ (reference sequence). CDR3 length equals 13 residues. V lost 5 bases and J lost 6, with 11 bases in between.

The genes are TRBV28 and TRBJ2-5, with 10 bases lining up with TRBD2. V lost 0 bases to trimming and J lost 5 bases; unmatched junction nucleotides: 3. Per germline, CDR1 MDHEN and CDR2 SYDVKM. The CDR3 contains 15 residues. CDR3 in DNA: TGTGCCAGCAGTTTATGGGCTAGCGGGAGCGAGACCCAGTACTTC. It specifies CASSLWASGSETQYF.

This clone was observed a handful of times. The rearrangement links TRBV6-1 to TRBJ1-5, with a tentative D call TRBD1 (5 bases). Germline CDR1 is MNHNS and CDR2 is SASEGT. Deletions cut 7 bases from V and 8 bases from J, with 15 bases between. The CDR3 covers 13 residues. The CDR3 DNA reads as TGTGCCAGCATGGATCCAGGGATGAAGCCCCAGCATTTT. Its protein product is CASMDPGMKPQHF.